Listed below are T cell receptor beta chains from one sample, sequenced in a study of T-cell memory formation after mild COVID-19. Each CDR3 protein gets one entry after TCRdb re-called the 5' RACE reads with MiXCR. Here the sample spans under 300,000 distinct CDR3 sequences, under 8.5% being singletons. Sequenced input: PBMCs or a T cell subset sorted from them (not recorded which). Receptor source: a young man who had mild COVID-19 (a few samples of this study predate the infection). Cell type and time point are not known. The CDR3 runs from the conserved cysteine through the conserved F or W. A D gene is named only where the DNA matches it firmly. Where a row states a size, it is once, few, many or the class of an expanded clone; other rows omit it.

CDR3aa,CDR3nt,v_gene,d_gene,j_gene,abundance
CASSFEGVGEKLFF,TGTGCCAGCAGCTTCGAAGGGGTTGGGGAAAAACTGTTTTTT,TRBV5-6,NA,TRBJ1-4,few
CSAAGTSSYNEQFF,TGCAGTGCTGCCGGGACAAGCTCCTACAATGAGCAGTTCTTC,TRBV20-1,NA,TRBJ2-1,many
CSVVSGRSTDTQYF,TGCAGCGTTGTTAGCGGGAGAAGCACAGATACGCAGTATTTT,TRBV29-1,TRBD2,TRBJ2-3,NA
CAISAYSTGRSYTF,TGTGCCATCAGTGCGTATTCGACAGGGAGAAGCTACACCTTC,TRBV10-3,TRBD1,TRBJ1-2,few
CASSQDAGSQETQYF,TGTGCCAGCAGCCAAGACGCGGGGTCGCAAGAGACCCAGTACTTC,TRBV12-3/TRBV12-4,NA,TRBJ2-5,NA
CATSDAARVTGELFF,TGTGCCACCAGTGATGCCGCGAGGGTCACCGGGGAGCTGTTTTTT,TRBV24-1,NA,TRBJ2-2,few
CASSLVESSYEQYF,TGCGCCAGCAGCTTGGTAGAGAGCTCCTACGAGCAGTACTTC,TRBV5-1,NA,TRBJ2-7,many
CASSPSWGSNQPQHF,TGTGCCAGCAGTCCAAGTTGGGGAAGCAATCAGCCCCAGCATTTT,TRBV7-2,NA,TRBJ1-5,NA
CASLDGDPSYNEQFF,TGTGCCAGCTTAGATGGGGACCCTTCCTACAATGAGCAGTTCTTC,TRBV7-2,NA,TRBJ2-1,many
CASSVGGGMRKLFF,TGTGCCAGCAGCGTAGGAGGGGGAATGAGGAAACTGTTTTTT,TRBV9,NA,TRBJ1-4,few
CSARQRGLPYEQYF,TGCAGTGCTAGACAAAGGGGACTACCATACGAGCAGTACTTC,TRBV20-1,TRBD2,TRBJ2-7,NA
CASSLWQMAGELFF,TGTGCCAGCAGTTTATGGCAGATGGCCGGGGAGCTGTTTTTT,TRBV12-3/TRBV12-4,NA,TRBJ2-2,NA
CAISELSYGYTF,TGTGCCATCAGTGAGTTGAGCTATGGCTACACCTTC,TRBV10-3,NA,TRBJ1-2,NA
CASSLFQGRQHF,TGTGCCAGCAGTTTATTTCAGGGACGCCAGCATTTT,TRBV28,NA,TRBJ1-5,few
CASSSVGGYTF,TGTGCCAGCAGTTCGGTTGGTGGCTACACCTTC,TRBV12-3/TRBV12-4,NA,TRBJ1-2,few
CASSFTSGGNTGELFF,TGTGCCAGCAGCTTTACTAGCGGGGGAAACACCGGGGAGCTGTTTTTT,TRBV7-9,TRBD2,TRBJ2-2,many
CASSQDLGNTEQFF,TGCGCCAGCAGCCAAGATTTGGGAAACACTGAGCAGTTCTTC,TRBV4-3,NA,TRBJ2-1,many
CASSLGQVGEQYF,TGCGCCAGCAGCTTGGGACAGGTCGGCGAGCAGTACTTC,TRBV5-1,NA,TRBJ2-7,few
CASSPRGGSLNSYEQYF,TGTGCCAGCAGCCCCAGGGGAGGGAGTTTAAACTCCTACGAGCAGTACTTC,TRBV7-9,NA,TRBJ2-7,few
CASSLAGTDNEQFF,TGTGCCAGCAGCTTAGCGGGGACCGACAATGAGCAGTTCTTC,TRBV7-2,NA,TRBJ2-1,few
CAISESRGAEEKLFF,TGTGCCATCAGTGAGTCGCGGGGGGCTGAGGAAAAACTGTTTTTT,TRBV10-3,NA,TRBJ1-4,few
CASTGGPFEAFF,TGTGCCAGCACAGGGGGACCTTTTGAAGCTTTCTTT,TRBV6-2/TRBV6-3,TRBD1,TRBJ1-1,NA
CASRQILDTQYF,TGTGCCAGCAGACAAATTCTAGATACGCAGTATTTT,TRBV21-1,NA,TRBJ2-3,many
CATESERGGPYNEQFF,TGTGCCACCGAGAGTGAGCGGGGGGGCCCCTACAATGAGCAGTTCTTC,TRBV10-3,TRBD2,TRBJ2-1,once
CATSDGLSQETQYF,TGTGCCACCAGTGATGGACTTAGCCAAGAGACCCAGTACTTC,TRBV24-1,NA,TRBJ2-5,few
CASSQAILSSYNSPLHF,TGCGCCAGCAGCCAAGCGATATTGAGCTCCTATAATTCACCCCTCCACTTT,TRBV4-1,NA,TRBJ1-6,many
CASSQEERGRDTQYF,TGCGCCAGCAGCCAAGAGGAGCGGGGAAGAGATACGCAGTATTTT,TRBV4-1,TRBD2,TRBJ2-3,NA
CATGLAGGNEQFF,TGTGCCACCGGCCTAGCGGGGGGAAATGAGCAGTTCTTC,TRBV15,TRBD2,TRBJ2-1,few
CASSLGWLITDTQYF,TGTGCCAGCAGCTTAGGATGGCTAATCACAGATACGCAGTATTTT,TRBV7-9,NA,TRBJ2-3,NA
CASSFWAGELTEAFF,TGTGCCAGCAGCTTCTGGGCCGGGGAACTCACTGAAGCTTTCTTT,TRBV7-6,NA,TRBJ1-1,few
CASSLEGSWPHEQFF,TGTGCCAGCAGCTTAGAGGGGTCTTGGCCCCATGAGCAGTTCTTC,TRBV7-3,NA,TRBJ2-1,few
CASTRCPGTGGTDTQYF,TGTGCCAGCACCCGGTGCCCCGGGACGGGGGGCACAGATACGCAGTATTTT,TRBV11-3,NA,TRBJ2-3,NA
CASSVGGGGGEETQYF,TGTGCCAGCAGCGTAGGCGGCGGGGGAGGTGAGGAGACCCAGTACTTC,TRBV9,TRBD2,TRBJ2-5,few
CASSFLGQGTQETQYF,TGCGCCAGCAGCTTCCTTGGACAGGGCACACAAGAGACCCAGTACTTC,TRBV5-1,TRBD1,TRBJ2-5,NA
CASSSRQSDTQYF,TGTGCCAGCAGTAGTCGGCAGTCAGATACGCAGTATTTT,TRBV7-2,NA,TRBJ2-3,few
CASSPAGTLQAGELFF,TGTGCCAGCAGCCCAGCCGGGACATTACAAGCCGGGGAGCTGTTTTTT,TRBV11-3,NA,TRBJ2-2,NA
CASTWDSRNTEAFF,TGTGCCAGCACATGGGACAGCAGGAACACTGAAGCTTTCTTT,TRBV7-9,TRBD1,TRBJ1-1,NA
CASRDDVTRNEQFF,TGTGCCAGCAGAGATGACGTAACCCGGAATGAGCAGTTCTTC,TRBV27,NA,TRBJ2-1,many
CATSRDRAVVNYGYTF,TGTGCCACCAGCAGAGATCGTGCCGTAGTTAACTATGGCTACACCTTC,TRBV15,NA,TRBJ1-2,few
CASGFSLGAFF,TGTGCTAGTGGTTTTTCCCTCGGGGCTTTCTTT,TRBV12-5,NA,TRBJ1-1,NA
CASSYVDRGTGELFF,TGCGCCAGCAGTTACGTTGACAGGGGCACCGGGGAGCTGTTTTTT,TRBV5-1,TRBD1,TRBJ2-2,NA
CASSLAGVSYGYTF,TGCGCCAGCAGCTTGGCCGGCGTGTCCTATGGCTACACCTTC,TRBV5-1,NA,TRBJ1-2,few
CASRSSGSTGELFF,TGTGCCAGCAGATCTAGCGGGAGCACCGGGGAGCTGTTTTTT,TRBV3-1,TRBD2,TRBJ2-2,few
CASSQGPNDQPQHF,TGCGCCAGCAGCCAAGGGCCAAACGATCAGCCCCAGCATTTT,TRBV4-1,NA,TRBJ1-5,few
CASSWGGYWETQYF,TGTGCCAGCAGTTGGGGGGGCTATTGGGAGACCCAGTACTTC,TRBV6-2/TRBV6-3,NA,TRBJ2-5,NA
CASSLSYTEAFF,TGTGCCAGCAGCCTGAGCTACACTGAAGCTTTCTTT,TRBV5-5,NA,TRBJ1-1,many
CASSPSPSGESTSYTF,TGTGCCAGCAGCCCAAGTCCGTCGGGGGAATCTACATCTTACACCTTC,TRBV7-6,NA,TRBJ1-2,NA
CASSLGDRDDEQFF,TGCGCCAGCAGCTTGGGAGACAGAGACGATGAGCAGTTCTTC,TRBV5-1,NA,TRBJ2-1,few
CASSLYTSGDTQYF,TGTGCCAGCAGCCTCTACACTAGCGGCGATACGCAGTATTTT,TRBV12-3/TRBV12-4,TRBD2,TRBJ2-3,NA
CASSLAGTVNTEAFF,TGCGCCAGCAGCTTGGCCGGGACGGTGAACACTGAAGCTTTCTTT,TRBV5-1,NA,TRBJ1-1,many
CSVEGPYTDTQYF,TGCAGCGTTGAAGGACCTTACACAGATACGCAGTATTTT,TRBV29-1,NA,TRBJ2-3,NA
CASSQRGPGSGMGTIYF,TGTGCCAGCAGCCAGAGGGGTCCAGGGAGTGGGATGGGCACCATATATTTT,TRBV4-2,NA,TRBJ1-3,NA
CSAREAGQPQHF,TGCAGTGCTAGAGAAGCGGGGCAGCCCCAGCATTTT,TRBV20-1,NA,TRBJ1-5,NA
CASSLGSYYGNQPQHF,TGTGCCAGCAGTTTAGGTTCTTATTACGGCAATCAGCCCCAGCATTTT,TRBV12-3/TRBV12-4,NA,TRBJ1-5,NA
CASSLNRGRSGELFF,TGTGCCAGCAGTCTCAACAGGGGGCGCTCCGGGGAGCTGTTTTTT,TRBV28,TRBD1,TRBJ2-2,NA
CAWSSDRGTEAFF,TGTGCCTGGAGTTCTGACAGGGGCACTGAAGCTTTCTTT,TRBV30,TRBD1,TRBJ1-1,NA